These T cell receptor beta chains were read from a single sample in a study of blood T cells in healthy people across ages. TCRdb reanalysed the 5' RACE reads using MiXCR and keeps one entry per CDR3 protein. The table has some 1 million distinct CDR3 sequences, roughly 45% seen once; the top ten hold 18%. Sequencing input: blood. The receptors stem from a woman in her sixties or seventies in good health. The CDR3 runs from the conserved cysteine through the conserved F or W. Each record gives: V gene, D gene, clone size, J gene, CDR3 DNA, CDR3 protein. A D gene is named only where the DNA matches it firmly. Clone size is given for some rows only: seen once, a few or many times, or a class if the clone is expanded.

TRBV14	.	.	TRBJ2-3	TGTGCCAGCAGCCAAGAGAAGATGGCCGGCACAGATACGCAGTATTTT	CASSQEKMAGTDTQYF
TRBV20-1	.	.	TRBJ1-5	TGCAGTGCTAGGGCCACAGGTAGCAATCAGCCCCAGCATTTT	CSARATGSNQPQHF
TRBV29-1	.	few	TRBJ2-1	TGCAGCGTTTCAAGCGCCTCCTACAATGAGCAGTTCTTC	CSVSSASYNEQFF
TRBV30	.	.	TRBJ1-2	TGTGCCTGGCGTAGCCAAGGCTCTAGTGGCTACACCTTC	CAWRSQGSSGYTF
TRBV20-1	TRBD1	many	TRBJ1-6	TGCAGTGCTAGAACAGGGGGCAGTTCACCCCTCCACTTT	CSARTGGSSPLHF
TRBV12-3/TRBV12-4	.	.	TRBJ2-4	TGTGCCAGCAGTTTAGTCGGGGTAGCCAAAAACATTCAGTACTTC	CASSLVGVAKNIQYF
TRBV20-1	TRBD2	.	TRBJ2-5	TGCAGTGCTAGCTGGCTAGCGGATCAAGAGACCCAGTACTTC	CSASWLADQETQYF
TRBV5-1	TRBD1	many	TRBJ2-7	TGCGCCAGCAGCTTCGCCGGGACAGCCTCCTACGAGCAGTACTTC	CASSFAGTASYEQYF
TRBV5-6	TRBD1	.	TRBJ1-1	TGTGCCAGCAGCTTGGACGGGACAGGGGGCAAGAACACTGAAGCTTTCTTT	CASSLDGTGGKNTEAFF
TRBV4-2	TRBD2	few	TRBJ2-7	TGTGCCAGCAGCCGGGTCGGACTAGAAGTTAACGAGCAGTACTTC	CASSRVGLEVNEQYF
TRBV13	TRBD2	few	TRBJ2-7	TGTGCCAGCAGCCCTGGACTAGCGGGAATTGGGTCCTACGAGCAGTACTTC	CASSPGLAGIGSYEQYF
TRBV7-8	TRBD1	.	TRBJ2-5	TGTGCCAGCAGCGAACAGGGGGCGTCGGGTTTAGGGACCCAGTACTTC	CASSEQGASGLGTQYF
TRBV20-1	.	few	TRBJ2-7	TGCAGTGCCGTTGCGGCGGGAAGGTACGAGCAGTACTTC	CSAVAAGRYEQYF
TRBV6-6	.	once	TRBJ2-5	TGTGCCAGCAGTTATTACTCTGAGGATGAGCAGTACTTC	CASSYYSEDEQYF
TRBV6-1	TRBD2	.	TRBJ2-7	TGTGCCAGCGGGACTAGCGGGAACTCCTACGAGCAGTACTTC	CASGTSGNSYEQYF
TRBV5-1	TRBD1	few	TRBJ2-2	TGCGCCAGCAGCAAGGACAGGGGTCACGGGGAGCTGTTTTTT	CASSKDRGHGELFF
TRBV9	.	.	TRBJ2-7	TGTGCCAGCAGCCCCGGTCCCCTGGTCTACGAGCAGTACTTC	CASSPGPLVYEQYF
TRBV3-1	.	.	TRBJ1-2	TGTGCCAGCAGCCAATCCGAGGGCATCTATGGCTACACCTTC	CASSQSEGIYGYTF
TRBV21-1	.	.	TRBJ2-2	TGTGCCAGCAGCAGACTAGCGGGAGGTTCCGCCGGGGAGCTGTTTTTT	CASSRLAGGSAGELFF
TRBV25-1	.	.	TRBJ1-5	TGTGCCAGCAGTACGAGGGTAGGTCAGCCCCAGCATTTT	CASSTRVGQPQHF
TRBV25-1	.	few	TRBJ2-7	TGTGCCAGCAGTGAAAGGGACACAGCTATGGGCGAGCAGTACTTC	CASSERDTAMGEQYF
TRBV12-3/TRBV12-4	TRBD1	.	TRBJ1-5	TGTGCCAGCAGTTTGGCAGGGGGGGCCCATCAGCCCCAGCATTTT	CASSLAGGAHQPQHF
TRBV30	.	few	TRBJ1-2	TGTGCCTGGAACCCGTTGCGGGGCAATGGCTACACCTTC	CAWNPLRGNGYTF
TRBV21-1	.	.	TRBJ2-7	TGTGCCACGAGACGAGGCTGTATTAGCGGGAGTCCCTACGAGCAGTACTTC	CATRRGCISGSPYEQYF
TRBV6-5	.	.	TRBJ2-7	TGTGCCAGCAGTTACTCGAGGCTAGCATGGGAGCAGTACTTC	CASSYSRLAWEQYF
TRBV6-2/TRBV6-3	TRBD2	.	TRBJ2-7	TGTGCCAGCCTTCCGGGACTAGCGGGAGGGCGGTACGAGCAGTACTTC	CASLPGLAGGRYEQYF